A single sample gave rise to the 27 T cell receptor beta chains below, sequenced in a study of STAT3 mutations in large granular lymphocyte leukemia. Overall study findings and caveats: In T-cell large granular lymphocyte leukemia, about half of patients showed multiple immunodominant subclonotypes.

Antigens of these TCRs are unknown. Libraries were prepared by immunoSEQ multiplex PCR; TCRdb keeps only in-frame clonotypes and omits some of them. The sample shows about 19,000 clones, approximately 92% of them seen only once. Input material: peripheral blood mononuclear cells. Source of these receptors: a man aged 55-75 years with T-cell large granular lymphocyte leukemia. Some clones in this sample may be carry-over from other donors' samples.

V is TRBV5-4 and J is TRBJ1-6; D might be TRBD1 (5 bases). Germline V gene data show CDR1 as SGHNT and CDR2 as YYREEE (reference sequence). This CDR3 region has 16 residues. Trimming took off 4 bases at V and 0 bases at J, with 11 bases between the two ends. The CDR3 is CASSPGGGSYNSPLHF. As DNA, the CDR3 is TGTGCCAGCAGCCCCGGGGGGGGCTCCTATAATTCACCCCTCCACTTT.

The rearrangement links TRBV19 to TRBJ1-5; D might be TRBD1 (5 bases). Germline assignment: CDR1 LNHDA and CDR2 SQIVND (reference sequence). Deletions cut 5 bases from V and 0 bases from J, with 8 bases between. The CDR3 covers 14 residues. CDR3 in DNA: TGTGCCAGTAGTTCAGGGTCTAGCAATCAGCCCCAGCATTTT. Translated, it gives CASSSGSSNQPQHF.

This chain joins TRBV30 and TRBJ2-7; weak D call: TRBD1 (6 bases). The CDR3 runs to 14 residues. With 1 base removed from V and 0 bases from J, the gap between germline ends came to 10 bases. Germline lookup yields CDR1 GTSNPN and CDR2 SVGIG (reference sequence). This CDR3 reads CAWSGHRASYEQYF. DNA of the CDR3: TGTGCCTGGAGTGGTCACAGGGCCTCCTACGAGCAGTACTTC.

The chain links TRBV5-1 to TRBJ1-1, with D perhaps TRBD1 (5 bases). The CDR3 covers 14 residues. The V gene lost 4 bases and the J gene lost 1 base, with 11 bases spanning the gap. Looked up from germline, CDR1 is SGHRS and CDR2 is YFSETQ. CDR3 protein: CASSTGRTNTEAFF. The CDR3 nucleotides read TGCGCCAGCAGCACGGGACGGACGAACACTGAAGCTTTCTTT.

The chain combines TRBV7-9 with TRBJ1-3, with D possibly TRBD1 on 5 matching bases. Germline V gives CDR1 SEHNR, CDR2 FQNEAQ (reference sequence). Trimming removed 10 bases from V and 0 bases from J, with 13 bases in between. This CDR3 contains 14 residues. Written as DNA, the CDR3 is TGTGCCACCCGGGCGGGACCCTCTGGAAACACCATATATTTT. This codes for CATRAGPSGNTIYF.

This clone is a singleton in its sample. Other DNA sequences in the same sample also yield this CDR3. The chain joins TRBV5-1 to TRBJ2-5; 8 nucleotides match TRBD2. J gave up 5 bases and V 4 bases, and 7 bases lay outside the gene matches. The CDR3 length is 14 residues. Per the germline V gene, CDR1 is SGHRS and CDR2 is YFSETQ. The CDR3 nucleotides are TGCGCCAGCAGCCCTGGGACGGGAGGGGAGACCCAGTACTTC. Translation gives CASSPGTGGETQYF.

This chain links TRBV5-1 with TRBJ2-3; D possibly uses TRBD1 or TRBD2 (6 bases each). Looked up from germline, CDR1 is SGHRS and CDR2 is YFSETQ. This CDR3 spans 13 amino acids. The ends were cut back, 3 bases at V and 6 bases at J, with 11 bases in the middle. The CDR3 nucleotides read TGCGCCAGCAGCTCGACAGGAGGGGATACGCAGTATTTT. It yields the protein CASSSTGGDTQYF.

V gene TRBV5-4 combines with J gene TRBJ1-2, with 9 bases lining up with TRBD1. Unmatched junction bases numbered 3, after V lost 3 bases and J lost 0 bases. Germline lookup yields CDR1 SGHNT and CDR2 YYREEE (reference sequence). CDR3 length equals 15 residues. CDR3 region: CASSSRDRANYGYTF. In DNA, the CDR3 is TGTGCCAGCAGCTCCCGGGACAGGGCTAACTATGGCTACACCTTC. Supplemented by reference TRBV5-4 and TRBJ1-2, the full variable domain reads ETGVTQSPTHLIKTRGQQVTLRCSSQSGHNTVSWYQQALGQGPQFIFQYYREEENGRGNFPPRFSGLQFPNYSSELNVNALELDDSALYLCASSSRDRANYGYTFGSGTRLTVV.

This chain uses TRBV23-1 with TRBJ1-1; no clear D gene. TRBV23-1 is an ORF for which the function is uncertain. V lost 4 bases and J 3 bases, leaving 3 bases between the germline ends. The CDR3 loop spans 11 amino acids. CDR3 sequence: CASSLYTEAFF. CDR3 DNA: TGCGCCAGCAGTCTCTACACTGAAGCTTTCTTT.

The rearrangement links TRBV4-2 to TRBJ2-7, with TRBD1 matching 10 bases. The germline V gene encodes CDR1 LGHNA and CDR2 YNFKEQ. This CDR3 comprises 14 residues. The J segment lost 5 bases and the V segment lost 1 base, leaving 2 bases of the junction unmatched. CDR3 sequence reads: CASSQGDRGNEQYF. The CDR3 DNA is TGTGCCAGCAGCCAAGGGGACAGGGGTAACGAGCAGTACTTC.

The J gene is TRBJ1-4, the V gene TRBV7-6, with 11 nucleotides matching TRBD1. Germline trimming cut 1 base from V and 10 bases from J; bases unmatched to any gene: 2. The CDR3 has 14 residues. CDR1 is SGHVS, CDR2 FNYEAQ, per germline. The CDR3 loop is CASSLGTGGVKLFF. The CDR3 bases are TGTGCCAGCAGCTTAGGGACAGGGGGCGTAAAACTGTTTTTT. Based on the CDR3 plus reference TRBV7-6 and TRBJ1-4, the full variable domain is GAGVSQSPRYKVTKRGQDVALRCDPISGHVSLYWYRQALGQGPEFLTYFNYEAQQDKSGLPNDRFSAERPEGSISTLTIQRTEQRDSAMYRCASSLGTGGVKLFFGSGTQLSVL.

The rearrangement joins TRBV18 to TRBJ1-1; a possible D gene is TRBD1 (5 bases). Germline V gene data show CDR1 as KGHSH and CDR2 as LQKENI. This CDR3 comprises 14 residues. Trimming shortened V by 1 base and J by 4 bases, and 10 bases separated the two germline ends. CDR3 DNA sequence: TGTGCCAGCTCACCACAAAGGGGAGGCACTGAAGCTTTCTTT. The encoded protein is CASSPQRGGTEAFF.

The rearrangement joins TRBV9 to TRBJ2-1, with a weak D call TRBD2 (6 bases). CDR3 length: 15 amino acids. The V end was cut by 0 bases, the J end by 4 bases, with 11 bases between. Germline lookup yields CDR1 SGDLS and CDR2 YYNGEE. In nucleotides, the CDR3 is TGTGCCAGCAGCGTAGGGGCTAGCGTTTACAATGAGCAGTTCTTC. It codes for CASSVGASVYNEQFF.

The chain couples TRBV28 to TRBJ2-7; TRBD1 agrees at 9 bases. The CDR3 extends over 14 amino acids. V trimming: 6 bases; J trimming: 3 bases; junction bases outside the gene matches: 6. Per germline, CDR1 MDHEN and CDR2 SYDVKM. The CDR3 region is CASRSGTGFYEQYF. The CDR3 DNA is TGTGCCAGCAGATCCGGGACAGGGTTCTACGAGCAGTACTTC.

This chain connects TRBV18 to TRBJ1-1, with 9 bases lining up with TRBD1. The germline CDR1 and CDR2 sequences are KGHSH and LQKENI. CDR3 size: 14 residues. The junction had 3 bases not matched to a gene; V was cut back by 6 bases and J by 1 base. The CDR3: CASSGQGRNTEAFF. The CDR3 nucleotides are TGTGCCAGCTCCGGACAGGGGCGGAACACTGAAGCTTTCTTT.

The chain uses TRBV20-1 and TRBJ2-7; no reliable D call. The germline V gene encodes CDR1 DFQATT and CDR2 SNEGSKA (reference sequence). Trimming took off 0 bases at V and 9 bases at J, with 6 bases between the two ends. CDR3 length equals 10 residues. The CDR3 sequence is CSARDWGQYF. DNA of the CDR3: TGCAGTGCTAGAGATTGGGGGCAGTACTTC.

This clone was picked up a small number of times. The V and J genes are TRBV28 and TRBJ2-1; perhaps TRBD2 as D (5 bases). Germline V gives CDR1 MDHEN, CDR2 SYDVKM. This CDR3 has 13 residues. The ends were cut back, 7 bases at V and 10 bases at J, with 17 bases in the middle. CDR3 sequence: CASKGPGSQEQFF. The CDR3 nucleotides are TGTGCCAGCAAAGGGCCGGGGTCCCAGGAGCAGTTCTTC.

This sequence joins TRBV11-2 and TRBJ2-5, with D perhaps matching TRBD2 (5 bases). The CDR3 loop spans 14 amino acids. Germline CDR1 reads SGHAT; CDR2 reads FQNNGV. V was clipped by 5 bases and J by 1 base, with 11 bases between them. CDR3 loop: CASSQDFSQETQYF. The CDR3, as DNA: TGTGCCAGCAGCCAGGACTTTTCCCAAGAGACCCAGTACTTC.

The gene calls are TRBV4-3 and TRBJ2-3; 7 bases map to TRBD2. Germline CDR1 reads LGHNA; CDR2 reads YSLEER. The CDR3 spans 17 residues. V shed 0 bases, J shed 2 bases, and the junction held 8 bases outside the gene matches. CDR3 nucleotides: TGCGCCAGCAGCCAAGATTGGGCTAGCGGCCACACAGATACGCAGTATTTT. Protein product: CASSQDWASGHTDTQYF.

This chain joins TRBV5-3 and TRBJ2-5; the match to TRBD1 covers 7 bases. TRBV5-3 is flagged as an ORF with uncertain function. Unmatched junction bases numbered 17, after V lost 9 bases and J lost 0 bases. The CDR3 contains 17 residues. The CDR3 DNA sequence: TGTGCCAAATCCTCGGACAGGTCCTTATGGTACCAAGAGACCCAGTACTTC. Its translation is CAKSSDRSLWYQETQYF.

In its sample, this clone was seen once. The V call is TRBV5-5, the J call TRBJ1-5; TRBD1 agrees at 8 bases. Germline trimming cut 0 bases from V and 0 bases from J; bases unmatched to any gene: 5. Per the germline V gene, CDR1 is SGHKS and CDR2 is YYEKEE (reference sequence). The CDR3 is 17 residues long. The CDR3 nucleotides read TGTGCCAGCAGCTTGGTCCAGGGGGCCTTTAGCAATCAGCCCCAGCATTTT. This encodes CASSLVQGAFSNQPQHF.

The rearrangement uses TRBV19 and TRBJ2-7, with a weak D call TRBD2 (5 bases). Between the trimmed V and J ends, which lost 3 bases and 5 bases, there was a span of 14 bases. The CDR3 consists of 14 residues. Germline lookup yields CDR1 LNHDA and CDR2 SQIVND (reference sequence). The CDR3 here is CASSITSQSHEQYF. The CDR3 DNA sequence: TGTGCCAGTAGTATTACTAGTCAGTCCCACGAGCAGTACTTC. The variable domain in full, with the rest retrieved from reference TRBV19 and TRBJ2-7, is DGGITQSPKYLFRKEGQNVTLSCEQNLNHDAMYWYRQDPGQGLRLIYYSQIVNDFQKGDIAEGYSVSREKKESFPLTVTSAQKNPTAFYLCASSITSQSHEQYFGPGTRLTVT.

The chain employs TRBV7-8 and TRBJ1-5; the match to TRBD1 covers 8 bases. Germline V CDR1 and CDR2: SGHVS, FQNEAQ. The V gene end was trimmed by 2 bases and the J gene end by 4 bases; junction bases not matched to a gene: 4. The CDR3 covers 15 residues. The CDR3 nucleotides are TGTGCCAGCAGCTTAACGCGGACAGGGAATCAGCCCCAGCATTTT. This encodes CASSLTRTGNQPQHF.

The chain couples TRBV6-5 to TRBJ2-2; D unresolved. Per the germline V gene, CDR1 is MNHEY and CDR2 is SVGAGI. The V end lost 6 bases, the J end lost 6 bases, and 17 bases lay between the germline ends. The CDR3 sequence is 15 residues long. DNA of the CDR3: TGTGCCAGCAGATCCCGGGCCTGGGGTTCCGGGGAGCTGTTTTTT. Its protein is CASRSRAWGSGELFF.

V is TRBV5-1 and J is TRBJ2-5; 8 nucleotides line up with TRBD1. The length of the CDR3 is 16 residues. The junction had 8 bases not matched to a gene; V was cut back by 0 bases and J by 4 bases. Germline lookup yields CDR1 SGHRS and CDR2 YFSETQ. The CDR3 DNA follows: TGCGCCAGCAGCTTGGGGGGACGACAGGGGCCAGAGACCCAGTACTTC. Translating gives CASSLGGRQGPETQYF.

V usage is TRBV6-1 and J usage is TRBJ1-2; 9 nucleotides match TRBD1. Germline trimming cut 7 bases from V and 6 bases from J; bases unmatched to any gene: 9. The CDR3 length is 14 residues. Germline lookup yields CDR1 MNHNS and CDR2 SASEGT. The CDR3, as DNA: TGTGCCAGCATTAATTTTGGGACAGGGCATGGCTACACCTTC. This translates into CASINFGTGHGYTF.

V usage is TRBV5-1 and J usage is TRBJ2-3; 15 bases line up with TRBD2. Per the germline V gene, CDR1 is SGHRS and CDR2 is YFSETQ. V lost 4 bases to trimming and J lost 5 bases; unmatched junction nucleotides: 5. The CDR3 extends over 16 amino acids. The CDR3 nucleotides read TGCGCCAGCAGCCAAGGACTAGCGGGGGGGGAAGATACGCAGTATTTT. Amino acids: CASSQGLAGGEDTQYF.